Listed here are 31 T cell receptor beta chains from one sample, sequenced in a study of OX40 agonist ivuxolimab in advanced cancers. Clones were sequenced by immunoSEQ multiplex PCR, and TCRdb holds only the in-frame ones, with some missing. The sample carries 85,000 to 95,000 clones, roughly nine tenths recorded once. Sequencing used CD4+ or CD8+ T cells sorted from blood, obtained in a trial of the OX40 agonist ivuxolimab. Source of these receptors: an adult with an advanced solid tumor such as melanoma, head and neck, liver or kidney cancer.

The rearrangement links TRBV11-3 to TRBJ2-1; unclear D gene. CDR3 length equals 11 residues. Germline V gene data show CDR1 as SGHNT and CDR2 as YENEEA. V was pared by 6 bases and J by 6 bases, with 6 bases between. In nucleotides, the CDR3 is TGTGCCAGCAGTATTGGCAATGAGCAGTTCTTC. Residues: CASSIGNEQFF.

V usage is TRBV7-6 and J usage is TRBJ2-1; D may correspond to TRBD1 or TRBD2 (6 bases each). CDR3 size: 13 residues. Between the trimmed V and J ends, which lost 5 bases and 10 bases, there was a span of 15 bases. In germline, CDR1 is SGHVS, CDR2 FNYEAQ. The CDR3 protein is CASSGSWRGEQFF. The CDR3 DNA reads as TGTGCCAGCAGCGGCAGTTGGAGGGGGGAGCAGTTCTTC.

The chain recombines TRBV19 with TRBJ2-7; D is perhaps TRBD1 (6 bases). The CDR3 contains 14 residues. CDR1 LNHDA and CDR2 SQIVND come from the germline V gene (reference sequence). Trimming took off 6 bases at V and 0 bases at J, with 12 bases between the two ends. The CDR3 loop is CASSFRDNSYEQYF. The DNA of the CDR3 is TGTGCCAGTAGCTTCCGGGACAACTCCTACGAGCAGTACTTC. The full variable domain, its missing parts supplied by reference TRBV19 and TRBJ2-7, is DGGITQSPKYLFRKEGQNVTLSCEQNLNHDAMYWYRQDPGQGLRLIYYSQIVNDFQKGDIAEGYSVSREKKESFPLTVTSAQKNPTAFYLCASSFRDNSYEQYFGPGTRLTVT.

V gene TRBV6-4 combines with J gene TRBJ1-2, with 9 bases fitting TRBD1. J was trimmed by 5 bases and V by 6 bases; bases with no gene match: 10. The CDR3 runs 15 residues. Germline lookup yields CDR1 MRHNA and CDR2 SNTAGT. The CDR3 DNA reads as TGTGCCAGCAGCCTCACCGGGACAGGGACTTATGGCTACACCTTC. Amino acids: CASSLTGTGTYGYTF.

The chain is built from TRBV28 and TRBJ1-5, with no clear D. Trimming stripped 5 bases from V and 2 bases from J, with 16 bases between. From germline, CDR1 is MDHEN and CDR2 SYDVKM. This CDR3 is built from 16 residues. The CDR3 region is CASSRTTEVRNQPQHF. In DNA form, the CDR3 reads TGTGCCAGCAGTCGGACGACGGAGGTGCGCAATCAGCCCCAGCATTTT.

J is TRBJ1-1 and V is TRBV10-3; D is ambiguous. CDR3 size: 14 residues. V was trimmed by 4 bases and J by 2 bases, leaving 11 bases between them. Germline V gene lookup returns CDR1 ENHRY and CDR2 SYGVKD. The DNA of the CDR3 is TGTGCCATCAGTGGGCAGGCCCGAAACACTGAAGCTTTCTTT. Translation gives CAISGQARNTEAFF.

The chain has TRBV29-1 and TRBJ2-3; TRBD1 might be the D (6 bases). The CDR3 is 13 residues long. The germline V and J ends were trimmed by 6 bases and 0 bases, with 10 bases remaining between them. Looked up from germline, CDR1 is SQVTM and CDR2 is ANQGSEA. The CDR3 here is CSVPTGSTDTQYF. The CDR3 DNA sequence: TGCAGCGTGCCAACAGGGAGCACAGATACGCAGTATTTT.

V is TRBV28 and J is TRBJ1-2; possibly TRBD1 for D (5 bases). This CDR3 contains 10 residues. V was cut by 6 bases and J by 14 bases, with 13 bases left in between. The V gene's germline CDR1 is MDHEN and CDR2 SYDVKM. The CDR3 DNA reads as TGTGCCAGCAGATCCGGGACTCTGACCTTC. Amino acids: CASRSGTLTF.

This chain links TRBV18 with TRBJ1-2, with D hard to call. Germline lookup yields CDR1 KGHSH and CDR2 LQKENI. V was shortened by 3 bases and J by 6 bases, with 11 bases between the two germline ends. The CDR3 contains 13 residues. The chain's CDR3 is CASSPGWPDGYTF. The DNA for the CDR3 is TGTGCCAGCTCACCGGGGTGGCCGGATGGCTACACCTTC. Based on the CDR3 plus reference TRBV18 and TRBJ1-2, the full variable domain is NAGVMQNPRHLVRRRGQEARLRCSPMKGHSHVYWYRQLPEEGLKFMVYLQKENIIDESGMPKERFSAEFPKEGPSILRIQQVVRGDSAAYFCASSPGWPDGYTFGSGTRLTVV.

The CDR3 DNA reads as TGTGCCAGCAGCTTGCGGGGTTTCGACGAGCAGTACTTC. As protein: CASSLRGFDEQYF. This chain connects TRBV5-4 to TRBJ2-7; tentatively, D is TRBD2 (5 bases). From germline, CDR1 is SGHNT and CDR2 YYREEE (reference sequence). The CDR3 extends over 13 amino acids. The V end was cut by 1 base, the J end by 5 bases, with 10 bases between.

V gene TRBV7-2 combines with J gene TRBJ2-7; 7 bases are shared with TRBD1. The V gene's germline CDR1 is SGHTA and CDR2 FQGNSA. CDR3 length: 13 residues. V was pared by 1 base and J by 7 bases, with 4 bases of the junction left unmatched. In DNA, the CDR3 is TGTGCCAGCAGCTTAGTGACAGGGCTAGAGCAGTACTTC. This translates into CASSLVTGLEQYF.

V and J are TRBV4-1 and TRBJ1-3, with a tentative D call TRBD1 (5 bases). Germline values: CDR1 MGHRA, CDR2 YSYEKL. The CDR3 is 18 residues long. Trimming removed 0 bases from V and 0 bases from J, with 15 bases in between. CDR3 loop: CASSQEWGTADSGNTIYF. Written as DNA, the CDR3 is TGCGCCAGCAGCCAAGAATGGGGGACTGCAGACTCTGGAAACACCATATATTTT.

V is TRBV7-2 and J is TRBJ1-1, with D maybe TRBD1 (6 bases). Trimming left V 3 bases short and J 2 bases short, with 10 bases between. In germline, CDR1 is SGHTA, CDR2 FQGNSA. The CDR3 length is 14 residues. CDR3 loop: CASSFRGRNTEAFF. CDR3 DNA: TGTGCCAGCAGCTTCCGGGGGCGCAACACTGAAGCTTTCTTT.

This chain connects TRBV5-1 to TRBJ1-4; tentative D call: TRBD1 (6 bases). Germline assignment: CDR1 SGHRS and CDR2 YFSETQ. Trimming stripped 7 bases from V and 5 bases from J, with 15 bases between. The CDR3 is 14 amino acids. The CDR3 sequence is CASRPGQPNEKLFF. DNA for the CDR3: TGCGCCAGCCGCCCAGGACAGCCGAATGAAAAACTGTTTTTT.

This clone has only one observation. This chain links TRBV2 with TRBJ2-1; D is unclear. The length of the CDR3 is 14 residues. Germline V gene data show CDR1 as SNHLY and CDR2 as FYNNEI. With 6 bases removed from V and 2 bases from J, the gap between germline ends came to 11 bases. The CDR3, as DNA: TGTGCCAGCAGAACGGATCCCACCTACAATGAGCAGTTCTTC. This sequence encodes CASRTDPTYNEQFF.

The chain is built from TRBV4-2 and TRBJ2-2, with D perhaps TRBD2 (6 bases). Trimming left V 0 bases short and J 5 bases short, with 13 bases between. The CDR3 is made up of 16 amino acids. The germline V gene encodes CDR1 LGHNA and CDR2 YNFKEQ. CDR3 in DNA: TGTGCCAGCAGCCAAGATACGGGAGTTGTAACCGGGGAGCTGTTTTTT. It encodes CASSQDTGVVTGELFF.

The chain joins TRBV27 to TRBJ1-3; maybe TRBD1 (5 bases). The V gene's germline CDR1 is MNHEY and CDR2 SMNVEV (reference sequence). CDR3 size: 15 residues. Trimming took 5 bases from V and 8 from J, leaving 19 bases between them. CDR3 nucleotide sequence: TGTGCCAGCAGTGCCACCTCAGGGTTATGGGACACCATATATTTT. It translates to CASSATSGLWDTIYF.

The chain couples TRBV28 to TRBJ2-1, with D maybe TRBD2 (5 bases). The CDR3 loop spans 14 amino acids. Trimming took off 5 bases at V and 2 bases at J, with 10 bases between the two ends. Germline CDR1 reads MDHEN; CDR2 reads SYDVKM. CDR3 sequence: CASSLDYTYNEQFF. The CDR3 DNA reads as TGTGCCAGCAGTCTTGACTACACCTACAATGAGCAGTTCTTC. Full variable domain (remainder filled in from reference TRBV28 and TRBJ2-1): DVKVTQSSRYLVKRTGEKVFLECVQDMDHENMFWYRQDPGLGLRLIYFSYDVKMKEKGDIPEGYSVSREKKERFSLILESASTNQTSMYLCASSLDYTYNEQFFGPGTRLTVL.

The chain is built from TRBV6-6 and TRBJ2-7; D not certain. CDR1 is MNHNY, CDR2 SVGAGI, per germline (reference sequence). This CDR3 is 13 amino acids long. V was pared by 3 bases and J by 5 bases, with 11 bases between. CDR3 loop: CASSYGLTDEQYF. The CDR3 DNA sequence: TGTGCCAGCAGTTATGGGCTAACGGACGAGCAGTACTTC.

This chain uses TRBV11-2 with TRBJ2-1, with D tentatively TRBD1 (6 bases). Per the germline V gene, CDR1 is SGHAT and CDR2 is FQNNGV. The V end lost 5 bases, the J end lost 1 base, and 15 bases lay between the germline ends. The CDR3 runs 16 residues. The CDR3, as DNA: TGTGCCAGCAGCCCCGTCGACAGGCGATCCTACAATGAGCAGTTCTTC. This sequence encodes CASSPVDRRSYNEQFF.

This sequence joins TRBV28 and TRBJ2-7; tentatively, D is TRBD1 or TRBD2 (5 bases each). The CDR3 contains 14 residues. In germline, CDR1 is MDHEN, CDR2 SYDVKM. V was cut by 5 bases and J by 2 bases, with 13 bases left in between. The CDR3 region has the DNA TGTGCCAGCAGTCCCATAGGGACCACCTACGAGCAGTACTTC. Residues: CASSPIGTTYEQYF.

This chain connects TRBV19 to TRBJ2-6; unclear D gene. Between the trimmed V and J ends, which lost 6 bases and 2 bases, there was a span of 11 bases. The germline gives CDR1 LNHDA, CDR2 SQIVND (reference sequence). CDR3 size: 15 residues. The CDR3 protein is CASRKQGTGANVLTF. CDR3 nucleotide sequence: TGTGCCAGTAGAAAGCAAGGAACTGGGGCCAACGTCCTGACTTTC.

The rearrangement joins TRBV30 to TRBJ1-3; the D gene is possibly TRBD1 (5 bases). In germline, CDR1 is GTSNPN, CDR2 SVGIG (reference sequence). The length of the CDR3 is 14 residues. V gave up 3 bases and J gave up 0 bases, with 9 bases separating them. This chain's CDR3 is CAWSVGGSGNTIYF. CDR3 nucleotides: TGTGCCTGGAGCGTCGGGGGCTCTGGAAACACCATATATTTT.

The chain is built from TRBV27 and TRBJ1-2; tentatively, D is TRBD1 (6 bases). Germline CDR1 is MNHEY and CDR2 is SMNVEV (reference sequence). The CDR3 extends over 13 amino acids. V was cut by 7 bases and J by 5 bases, with 14 bases left in between. The CDR3 here is CASKGRGEYGYTF. In DNA, the CDR3 is TGTGCCAGCAAAGGGAGGGGGGAATATGGCTACACCTTC.

J is TRBJ2-1 and V is TRBV5-4; TRBD2 matches at 12 bases. The germline CDR1 and CDR2 sequences are SGHNT and YYREEE (reference sequence). V shed 0 bases, J shed 4 bases, and the junction held 2 bases outside the gene matches. This CDR3 region has 16 residues. DNA of the CDR3: TGTGCCAGCAGCTTGGCCGGGACTAGCGGGTACAATGAGCAGTTCTTC. Encoded protein: CASSLAGTSGYNEQFF.

The chain links TRBV7-9 to TRBJ2-7, with TRBD1 as a possible D gene (5 bases). Germline lookup yields CDR1 SEHNR and CDR2 FQNEAQ (reference sequence). The V end was cut by 5 bases, the J end by 6 bases, with 11 bases between. The CDR3 is 12 residues long. The CDR3 loop is CASSPGFREQYF. CDR3 sequence (DNA): TGTGCCAGCAGCCCAGGGTTCCGCGAGCAGTACTTC.

DNA of the CDR3: TGTGCCAGCAGCTTAAATAGCGGGAGCCAAGAGACCCAGTACTTC. This gives the protein CASSLNSGSQETQYF. V usage is TRBV7-6 and J usage is TRBJ2-5; 9 bases fit TRBD2. Germline V CDR1 and CDR2: SGHVS, FNYEAQ. The CDR3 is 15 amino acids. With V trimmed by 2 bases and J by 1 base, 2 bases remained unmatched.

The count of this clone is one. The chain combines TRBV19 with TRBJ2-3; 8 bases are a match to TRBD1. The V segment lost 2 bases and the J segment 0 bases; nucleotides outside the gene matches: 4. In germline, CDR1 is LNHDA, CDR2 SQIVND (reference sequence). The CDR3 runs to 16 residues. Here the CDR3 reads CASSISGQGSTDTQYF. CDR3 DNA sequence: TGTGCCAGTAGTATAAGCGGACAGGGAAGCACAGATACGCAGTATTTT.

The V and J genes are TRBV7-9 and TRBJ1-1; D gene unclear. The V and J ends lost 4 bases and 3 bases respectively, with 15 bases between them. This CDR3 spans 15 amino acids. Germline V gives CDR1 SEHNR, CDR2 FQNEAQ (reference sequence). CDR3 protein: CASSSIGSGHTEAFF. CDR3 bases: TGTGCCAGCAGCTCGATAGGGTCTGGTCACACTGAAGCTTTCTTT.

This clone was picked up one time. The chain has TRBV6-5 and TRBJ2-1; D unresolved. The CDR3 length is 13 residues. The V end lost 2 bases, the J end lost 8 bases, and 10 bases lay between the germline ends. CDR1 MNHEY and CDR2 SVGAGI come from the germline V gene. CDR3 sequence: CASSYEGVHEQFF. Written as DNA, the CDR3 is TGTGCCAGCAGTTACGAAGGTGTCCATGAGCAGTTCTTC.

The chain has TRBV19 and TRBJ1-1; a possible D gene is TRBD1 (6 bases). Trimming left V 5 bases short and J 0 bases short, with 10 bases between. The V gene's germline CDR1 is LNHDA and CDR2 SQIVND (reference sequence). This CDR3 contains 14 residues. The CDR3 spells CASSVAGVNTEAFF. The DNA of the CDR3 is TGTGCCAGTAGTGTGGCAGGGGTGAACACTGAAGCTTTCTTT.